The 19 T cell receptor beta chains presented below share a single source sample, sequenced in a study of blood T cell repertoires in COVID-19. Profiling relied on immunoSEQ multiplex PCR, and the TCRdb table lists in-frame clones only, not all of them. The data hold approximately 190,000 clones, with roughly 80% observed a single time. Sequenced input: peripheral blood. The origin of the receptors is a man aged 55 to 69 with acute or convalescent COVID-19.

The J gene is TRBJ1-5, the V gene TRBV19; D call uncertain. Germline CDR1 and CDR2: LNHDA and SQIVND (reference sequence). The CDR3 loop spans 15 amino acids. Trimming stripped 4 bases from V and 0 bases from J, with 10 bases between. CDR3 in DNA: TGTGCCAGTAGTACGATGAGATATAGCAATCAGCCCCAGCATTTT. Translation: CASSTMRYSNQPQHF. Complete variable domain (other parts from reference TRBV19 and TRBJ1-5): DGGITQSPKYLFRKEGQNVTLSCEQNLNHDAMYWYRQDPGQGLRLIYYSQIVNDFQKGDIAEGYSVSREKKESFPLTVTSAQKNPTAFYLCASSTMRYSNQPQHFGDGTRLSIL.

This clone came up a few times. The junction does not match germline at one end; this may be a read error. The genes are TRBV10-2 and TRBJ2-3; tentatively, D is TRBD2 (5 bases). From germline, CDR1 is WSHSY and CDR2 SAAADI. This CDR3 is 12 amino acids long. CDR3 in DNA: TGCGCCAGCAGTGACGTCGGCGGGCAGGTGCATTTT. It codes for CASSDVGGQVHF.

The chain carries TRBV5-1 and TRBJ2-5, with 11 bases aligning to TRBD2. The CDR3 is 15 residues long. The V gene end was trimmed by 1 base and the J gene end by 6 bases; junction bases not matched to a gene: 5. Germline CDR1 reads SGHRS; CDR2 reads YFSETQ. The CDR3 sequence: CASSLQASGRKTQYF. In DNA form, the CDR3 reads TGCGCCAGCAGCTTGCAGGCTAGCGGGAGGAAGACCCAGTACTTC. The whole variable domain, remainder taken from reference TRBV5-1 and TRBJ2-5, is KAGVTQTPRYLIKTRGQQVTLSCSPISGHRSVSWYQQTPGQGLQFLFEYFSETQRNKGNFPGRFSGRQFSNSRSEMNVSTLELGDSALYLCASSLQASGRKTQYFGPGTRLLVL.

The genes are TRBV2 and TRBJ1-2; no clear D. Trimming stripped 8 bases from V and 5 bases from J, with 21 bases between. Germline CDR1 SNHLY, CDR2 FYNNEI. The CDR3 length is 15 residues. Here the CDR3 reads CASQKNLRMEYGYTF. Here the CDR3 DNA reads TGTGCCAGCCAGAAAAATCTAAGAATGGAGTATGGCTACACCTTC.

The chain carries TRBV14 and TRBJ2-7; possible D gene TRBD2, 6 bases. Trimming pared 4 bases from V and 3 bases from J, leaving 13 bases between. Germline V gene lookup returns CDR1 SGHDN and CDR2 FVKESK. This CDR3 region has 14 residues. CDR3: CASSLGGRNYEQYF. The CDR3 DNA follows: TGTGCCAGCAGCCTCGGGGGACGGAACTACGAGCAGTACTTC.

The chain carries TRBV28 and TRBJ1-2; D call uncertain. The ends were cut back, 3 bases at V and 0 bases at J, with 8 bases in the middle. From germline, CDR1 is MDHEN and CDR2 SYDVKM. This CDR3 spans 14 amino acids. The CDR3 DNA reads as TGTGCCAGCAGTTTCCCAGAGGCTAACTATGGCTACACCTTC. Its protein is CASSFPEANYGYTF.

This chain joins TRBV4-1 and TRBJ2-1; 7 nucleotides align to TRBD2. V lost 2 bases to trimming and J lost 5 bases; unmatched junction nucleotides: 3. The CDR3 runs 14 residues. CDR1 and CDR2 (germline): MGHRA, YSYEKL. The CDR3 sequence: CASSQRDYDNEQFF. The CDR3 DNA reads TGCGCCAGCAGCCAACGGGACTACGACAATGAGCAGTTCTTC.

The V gene is TRBV7-2, the J gene TRBJ2-7; 9 bases match TRBD1. The CDR3 runs to 14 residues. V shed 5 bases and J 5 bases; nucleotides not matched to a gene: 7. Germline CDR1 and CDR2: SGHTA and FQGNSA. The CDR3 protein is CASSPNRGLDEQYF. The DNA of the CDR3 is TGTGCCAGCAGCCCGAACAGGGGGCTCGACGAGCAGTACTTC.

The chain links TRBV6-6 to TRBJ1-2; perhaps TRBD1 as D (6 bases). V lost 4 bases to trimming and J lost 3 bases, with 12 bases between them. Germline loops: CDR1 MNHNY, CDR2 SVGAGI (reference sequence). The CDR3 totals 14 residues. CDR3 coding DNA: TGTGCCAGCAGTTCCGGGACACCAGACTATGGCTACACCTTC. Its translation: CASSSGTPDYGYTF.

The chain links TRBV5-1 to TRBJ2-1; 12 nucleotides match TRBD2. Germline CDR1 reads SGHRS; CDR2 reads YFSETQ. There are 16 residues in the CDR3. V lost 3 bases to trimming and J lost 4 bases; unmatched junction nucleotides: 5. The CDR3 loop reads CASSSGTSGYYNEQFF. The DNA of the CDR3 is TGCGCCAGCAGCTCCGGGACTAGCGGGTATTACAATGAGCAGTTCTTC.

V and J are TRBV18 and TRBJ2-2, with a weak D call TRBD1 (6 bases). The CDR3 is made up of 14 amino acids. The V end was cut by 2 bases, the J end by 7 bases, with 11 bases between. CDR1 and CDR2 from the germline V gene are KGHSH and LQKENI. CDR3 nucleotides: TGTGCCAGCTCACCAGACAGGAGCCACGGGGAGCTGTTTTTT. Translated: CASSPDRSHGELFF. The whole variable domain, remainder taken from reference TRBV18 and TRBJ2-2, is NAGVMQNPRHLVRRRGQEARLRCSPMKGHSHVYWYRQLPEEGLKFMVYLQKENIIDESGMPKERFSAEFPKEGPSILRIQQVVRGDSAAYFCASSPDRSHGELFFGEGSRLTVL.

V is TRBV12-3 or TRBV12-4 and J is TRBJ1-2, with a possible D match to TRBD1 (6 bases). The V end lost 6 bases, the J end lost 2 bases, and 10 bases lay between the germline ends. The CDR3 loop spans 13 amino acids. CDR3 sequence reads: CASSLTGNYGYTF. CDR3 bases: TGTGCCAGCAGCCTTACAGGGAACTATGGCTACACCTTC.

The chain links TRBV24-1 to TRBJ1-1; weak D call: TRBD1 (6 bases). Trimming stripped 4 bases from V and 7 bases from J, with 9 bases between. Germline V gives CDR1 KGHDR, CDR2 SFDVKD. The CDR3 covers 12 residues. The CDR3 spells CATSEGAGEAFF. DNA of the CDR3: TGTGCCACCAGTGAGGGGGCAGGTGAAGCTTTCTTT.

The genes are TRBV2 and TRBJ2-7; 10 positions match TRBD2. The CDR3 sequence is 16 residues long. The J segment lost 2 bases and the V segment lost 2 bases, leaving 6 bases of the junction unmatched. The germline gives CDR1 SNHLY, CDR2 FYNNEI. The CDR3 region has the DNA TGTGCCAGCAGTGAAAGGGGAGCGGGGGGGCCCTACGAGCAGTACTTC. Translation: CASSERGAGGPYEQYF.

The rearrangement joins TRBV6-6 to TRBJ1-3; D remains unclear. Trimming took 5 bases from V and 0 from J, leaving 11 bases between them. CDR1 and CDR2 (germline): MNHNY, SVGAGI (reference sequence). The CDR3 is made up of 15 amino acids. The CDR3 reads CASSTQASSGNTIYF. The CDR3 DNA reads as TGTGCCAGCAGTACCCAGGCGAGCTCTGGAAACACCATATATTTT.

V gene TRBV6-5 combines with J gene TRBJ1-1, with no clear D. This CDR3 comprises 15 residues. Germline CDR1 and CDR2: MNHEY and SVGAGI. Trimming left V 0 bases short and J 2 bases short, with 10 bases between. CDR3 DNA sequence: TGTGCCAGCAGTTACTCGCCCAAACTCAACACTGAAGCTTTCTTT. Residues: CASSYSPKLNTEAFF.

This chain joins TRBV29-1 and TRBJ2-3, with 7 bases fitting TRBD2. The V gene end was trimmed by 4 bases and the J gene end by 6 bases; junction bases not matched to a gene: 7. Germline CDR1 reads SQVTM; CDR2 reads ANQGSEA. This CDR3 has 13 amino acids. Written as DNA, the CDR3 is TGCAGCGTTGCTACGGCACTAGCGGATACGCAGTATTTT. The encoded protein is CSVATALADTQYF.

The chain couples TRBV29-1 to TRBJ2-3; D possibly corresponds to TRBD1 (6 bases). V was pared by 5 bases and J by 4 bases, with 7 bases between. Germline assignment: CDR1 SQVTM and CDR2 ANQGSEA. The CDR3 has 11 residues. As DNA, the CDR3 is TGCAGCGTTACAGGGTCAGATACGCAGTATTTT. Translation gives CSVTGSDTQYF.

The gene calls are TRBV5-1 and TRBJ2-7; TRBD2 aligns across 12 bases. The CDR3 consists of 15 residues. The V and J ends lost 4 bases and 4 bases, in that order; junction bases with no gene match: 6. Per the germline V gene, CDR1 is SGHRS and CDR2 is YFSETQ. CDR3 sequence reads: CASSLAGGPGYEQYF. As DNA, the CDR3 is TGCGCCAGCAGCCTAGCGGGAGGGCCGGGTTACGAGCAGTACTTC.